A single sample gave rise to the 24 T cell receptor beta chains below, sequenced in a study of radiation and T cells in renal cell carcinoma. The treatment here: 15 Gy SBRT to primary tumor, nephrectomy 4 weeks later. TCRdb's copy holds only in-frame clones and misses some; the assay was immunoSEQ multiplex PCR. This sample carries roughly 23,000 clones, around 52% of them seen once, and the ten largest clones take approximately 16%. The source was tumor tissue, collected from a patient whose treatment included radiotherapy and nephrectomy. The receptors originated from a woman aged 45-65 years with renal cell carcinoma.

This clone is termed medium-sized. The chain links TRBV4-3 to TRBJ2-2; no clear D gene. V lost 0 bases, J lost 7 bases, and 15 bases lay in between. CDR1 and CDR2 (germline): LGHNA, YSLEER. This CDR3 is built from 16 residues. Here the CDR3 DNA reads TGCGCCAGCAGCCAAGATCGGATCACCGCGGTCGGGGAGCTGTTTTTT. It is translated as CASSQDRITAVGELFF.

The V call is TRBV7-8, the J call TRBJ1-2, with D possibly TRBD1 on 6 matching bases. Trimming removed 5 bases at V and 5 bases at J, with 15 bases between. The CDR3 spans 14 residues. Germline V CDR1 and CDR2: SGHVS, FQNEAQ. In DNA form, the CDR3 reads TGTGCCAGCAGCCCTATGCAGGGGAGATATGGCTACACCTTC. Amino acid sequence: CASSPMQGRYGYTF. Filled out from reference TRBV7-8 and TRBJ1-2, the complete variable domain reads GAGVSQSPRYKVAKRGQDVALRCDPISGHVSLFWYQQALGQGPEFLTYFQNEAQLDKSGLPSDRFFAERPEGSVSTLKIQRTQQEDSAVYLCASSPMQGRYGYTFGSGTRLTVV.

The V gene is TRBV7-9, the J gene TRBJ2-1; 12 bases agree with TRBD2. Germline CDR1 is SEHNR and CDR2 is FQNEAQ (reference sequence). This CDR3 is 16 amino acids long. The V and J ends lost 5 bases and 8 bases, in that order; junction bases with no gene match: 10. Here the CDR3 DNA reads TGTGCCAGCAGCCAAAGGACTAGCGGGGAGTATGATGAGCAGTTCTTC. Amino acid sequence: CASSQRTSGEYDEQFF.

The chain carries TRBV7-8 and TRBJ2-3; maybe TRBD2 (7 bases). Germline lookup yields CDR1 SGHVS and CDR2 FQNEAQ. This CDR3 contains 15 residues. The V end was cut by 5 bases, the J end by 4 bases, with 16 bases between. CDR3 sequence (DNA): TGTGCCAGCAGCATAACGGGGGGCCTCGCAGATACGCAGTATTTT. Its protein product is CASSITGGLADTQYF.

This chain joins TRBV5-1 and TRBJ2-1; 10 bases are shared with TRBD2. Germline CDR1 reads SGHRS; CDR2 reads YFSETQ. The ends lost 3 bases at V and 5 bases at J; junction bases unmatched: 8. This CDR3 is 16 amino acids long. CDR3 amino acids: CASSWLTSGVNNEQFF. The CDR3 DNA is TGCGCCAGCAGCTGGCTAACTAGCGGGGTTAACAATGAGCAGTTCTTC. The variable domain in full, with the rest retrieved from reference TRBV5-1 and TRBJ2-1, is KAGVTQTPRYLIKTRGQQVTLSCSPISGHRSVSWYQQTPGQGLQFLFEYFSETQRNKGNFPGRFSGRQFSNSRSEMNVSTLELGDSALYLCASSWLTSGVNNEQFFGPGTRLTVL.

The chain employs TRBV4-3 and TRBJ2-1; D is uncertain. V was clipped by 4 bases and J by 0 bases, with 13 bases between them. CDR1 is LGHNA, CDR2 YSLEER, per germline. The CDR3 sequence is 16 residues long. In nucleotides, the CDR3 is TGCGCCAGCAGCCGAAAAGGCATAAGCTCCTACAATGAGCAGTTCTTC. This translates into CASSRKGISSYNEQFF.

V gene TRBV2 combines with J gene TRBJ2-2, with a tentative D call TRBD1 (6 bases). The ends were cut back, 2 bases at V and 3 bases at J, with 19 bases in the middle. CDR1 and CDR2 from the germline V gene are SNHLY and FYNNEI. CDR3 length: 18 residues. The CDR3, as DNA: TGTGCCAGCAGTGAAAGGCCAGGACAGCGAGTCCACACCGGGGAGCTGTTTTTT. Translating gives CASSERPGQRVHTGELFF.

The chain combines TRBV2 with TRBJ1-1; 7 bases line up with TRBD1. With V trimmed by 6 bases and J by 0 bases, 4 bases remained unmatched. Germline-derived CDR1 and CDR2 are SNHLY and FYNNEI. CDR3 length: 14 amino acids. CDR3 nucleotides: TGTGCCAGCAGCGTCGACAGGGTGAACACTGAAGCTTTCTTT. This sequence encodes CASSVDRVNTEAFF.

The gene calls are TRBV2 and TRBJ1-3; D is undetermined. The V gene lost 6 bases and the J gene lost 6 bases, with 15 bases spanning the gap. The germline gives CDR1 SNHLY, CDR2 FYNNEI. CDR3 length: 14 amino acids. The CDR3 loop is CASRIDVAANTIYF. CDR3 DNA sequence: TGTGCCAGCAGGATAGACGTCGCTGCAAACACCATATATTTT.

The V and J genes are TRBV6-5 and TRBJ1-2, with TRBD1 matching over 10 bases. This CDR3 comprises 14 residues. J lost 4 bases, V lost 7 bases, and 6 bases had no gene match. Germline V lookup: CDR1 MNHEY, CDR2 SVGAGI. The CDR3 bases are TGTGCCAGCACCCGGACAGGGGGTGCCTATGGCTACACCTTC. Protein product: CASTRTGGAYGYTF.

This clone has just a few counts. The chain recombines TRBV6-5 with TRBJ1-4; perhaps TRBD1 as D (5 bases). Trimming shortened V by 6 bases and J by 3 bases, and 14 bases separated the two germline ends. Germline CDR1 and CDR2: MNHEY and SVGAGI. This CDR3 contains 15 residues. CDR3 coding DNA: TGTGCCAGCAGCAACTTGGCAGGGCCTAATGAAAAACTGTTTTTT. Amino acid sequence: CASSNLAGPNEKLFF.

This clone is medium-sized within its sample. CDR3 nucleotide sequence: TGTGCCAGCAGCTTAGGGATGGGAAGGACGACTTTCTTT. It specifies CASSLGMGRTTFF. The chain is built from TRBV7-8 and TRBJ1-1; D gene uncertain. Germline loops: CDR1 SGHVS, CDR2 FQNEAQ. The CDR3 extends over 13 amino acids. With 1 base removed from V and 12 bases from J, the gap between germline ends came to 15 bases.

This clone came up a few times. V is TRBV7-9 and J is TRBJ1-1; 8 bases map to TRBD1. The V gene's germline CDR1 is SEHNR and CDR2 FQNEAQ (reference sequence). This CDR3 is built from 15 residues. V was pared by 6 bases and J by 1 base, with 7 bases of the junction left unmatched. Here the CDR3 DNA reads TGTGCCAGCAGGAGGGGCACAGGGGGGAACACTGAAGCTTTCTTT. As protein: CASRRGTGGNTEAFF.

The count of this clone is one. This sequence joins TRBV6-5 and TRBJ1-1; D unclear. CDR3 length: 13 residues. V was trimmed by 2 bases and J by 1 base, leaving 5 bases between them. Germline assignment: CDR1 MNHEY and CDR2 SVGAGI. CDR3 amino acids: CASSYEGNTEAFF. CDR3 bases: TGTGCCAGCAGTTACGAGGGGAACACTGAAGCTTTCTTT.

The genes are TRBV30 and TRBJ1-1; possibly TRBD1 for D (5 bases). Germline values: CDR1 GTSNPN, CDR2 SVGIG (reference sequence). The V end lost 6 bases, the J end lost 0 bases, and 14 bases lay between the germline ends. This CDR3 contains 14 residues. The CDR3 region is CACTPPTVNTEAFF. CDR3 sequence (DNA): TGTGCCTGCACCCCTCCGACAGTGAACACTGAAGCTTTCTTT.

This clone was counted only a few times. The CDR3: CASSPRTGGNEQFF. The CDR3 nucleotides read TGTGCCAGCAGCCCCCGAACAGGGGGGAATGAGCAGTTCTTC. The chain links TRBV11-2 to TRBJ2-1; TRBD1 matches at 8 bases. Trimming removed 5 bases from V and 7 bases from J; junction bases left unmatched: 7. The CDR3 runs to 14 residues. Germline V gene data show CDR1 as SGHAT and CDR2 as FQNNGV.

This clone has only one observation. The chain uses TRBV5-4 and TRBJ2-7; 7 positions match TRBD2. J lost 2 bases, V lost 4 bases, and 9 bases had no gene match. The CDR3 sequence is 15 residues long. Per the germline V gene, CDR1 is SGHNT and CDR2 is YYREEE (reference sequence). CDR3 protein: CASSPEAGLTYEQYF. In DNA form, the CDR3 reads TGTGCCAGCAGCCCGGAAGCGGGGTTAACCTACGAGCAGTACTTC.

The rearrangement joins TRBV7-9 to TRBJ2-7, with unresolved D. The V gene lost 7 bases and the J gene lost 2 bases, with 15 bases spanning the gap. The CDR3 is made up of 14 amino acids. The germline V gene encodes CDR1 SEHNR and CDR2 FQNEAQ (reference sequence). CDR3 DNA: TGTGCCAGCAACCGGGCGTCCGGACCCTACGAGCAGTACTTC. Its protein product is CASNRASGPYEQYF.

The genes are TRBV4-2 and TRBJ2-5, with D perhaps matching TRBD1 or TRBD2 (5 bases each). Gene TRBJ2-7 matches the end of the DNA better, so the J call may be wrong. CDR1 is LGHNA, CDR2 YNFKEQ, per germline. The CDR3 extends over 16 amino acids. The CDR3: CASSQEGTLPSYEQYF. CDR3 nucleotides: TGTGCCAGCAGCCAAGAGGGGACCCTCCCCTCCTACGAGCAGTACTTC.

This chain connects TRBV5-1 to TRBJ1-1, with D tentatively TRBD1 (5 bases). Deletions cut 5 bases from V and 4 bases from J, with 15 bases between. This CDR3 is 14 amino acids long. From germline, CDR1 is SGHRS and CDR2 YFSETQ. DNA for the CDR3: TGCGCCAGCAGGCCAGCGGGGCTATTCACTGAAGCTTTCTTT. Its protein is CASRPAGLFTEAFF.

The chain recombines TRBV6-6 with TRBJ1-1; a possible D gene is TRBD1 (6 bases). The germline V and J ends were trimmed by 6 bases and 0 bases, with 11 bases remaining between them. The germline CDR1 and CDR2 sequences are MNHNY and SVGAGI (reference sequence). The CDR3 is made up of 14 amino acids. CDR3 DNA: TGTGCCAGCAGCAACAGGGATCTGAACACTGAAGCTTTCTTT. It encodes CASSNRDLNTEAFF.

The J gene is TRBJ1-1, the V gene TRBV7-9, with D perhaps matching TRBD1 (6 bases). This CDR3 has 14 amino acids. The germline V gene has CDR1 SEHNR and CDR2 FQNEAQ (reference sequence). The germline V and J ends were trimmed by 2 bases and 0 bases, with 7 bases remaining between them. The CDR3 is CASSLQGMNTEAFF. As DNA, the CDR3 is TGTGCCAGCAGCTTACAGGGGATGAACACTGAAGCTTTCTTT.

CDR3 coding DNA: TGCGCCAGCAGCTTGGGTGGGGCCGGGGAGCTGTTTTTT. It is translated as CASSLGGAGELFF. The V gene is TRBV5-1, the J gene TRBJ2-2; no clear D. This CDR3 is 13 amino acids long. Germline V gives CDR1 SGHRS, CDR2 YFSETQ. Trimming stripped 0 bases from V and 6 bases from J, with 6 bases between.

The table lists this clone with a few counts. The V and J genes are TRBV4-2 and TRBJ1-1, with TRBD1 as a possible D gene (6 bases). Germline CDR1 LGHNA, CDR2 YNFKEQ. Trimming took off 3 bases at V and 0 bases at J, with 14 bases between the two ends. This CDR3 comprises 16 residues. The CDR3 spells CASSQGEGGMNTEAFF. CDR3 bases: TGTGCCAGCAGCCAGGGTGAGGGGGGTATGAACACTGAAGCTTTCTTT.